This entry lists 4 T cell receptor beta chains sequenced from one sample in a study of cytomegalovirus exposure and HLA in healthy donors. The study ran its PCR with 60 Vbeta and 13 Jbeta primers. TCRdb's copy holds only in-frame clones and misses some; the assay was immunoSEQ multiplex PCR. The table lists some 150,000 clones, roughly 80% of them singletons. Sequenced sample: PBMCs. These receptors were collected from a man aged 45-65 years in good health and CMV-seropositive.

The genes are TRBV6-5 and TRBJ2-5; D perhaps matches TRBD2 (7 bases). From germline, CDR1 is MNHEY and CDR2 SVGAGI. The CDR3 spans 14 residues. The germline V and J ends were trimmed by 6 bases and 1 base, with 12 bases remaining between them. CDR3 nucleotide sequence: TGTGCCAGCAGGGTACGGGGGGCCCAAGAGACCCAGTACTTC. Translating gives CASRVRGAQETQYF.

The chain links TRBV7-9 to TRBJ2-7, with D possibly being TRBD1 (6 bases). V gave up 2 bases and J gave up 3 bases, with 11 bases separating them. The CDR3 consists of 14 residues. Germline V lookup: CDR1 SEHNR, CDR2 FQNEAQ (reference sequence). CDR3 sequence: CASSLSEDSYEQYF. In DNA, the CDR3 is TGTGCCAGCAGCTTATCTGAGGACAGCTACGAGCAGTACTTC.

This chain connects TRBV6-5 to TRBJ2-1; maybe TRBD2 (6 bases). The CDR3 spans 16 residues. Trimming took 0 bases from V and 5 from J, leaving 14 bases between them. Germline values: CDR1 MNHEY, CDR2 SVGAGI. The CDR3 nucleotides read TGTGCCAGCAGTTACTCGTACGCTAGCGAGAACAATGAGCAGTTCTTC. Protein: CASSYSYASENNEQFF.

There are a few counts of this clone. J is TRBJ1-1 and V is TRBV29-1; TRBD1 matches 7 bases. The CDR3 covers 15 residues. The V segment lost 0 bases and the J segment 8 bases; nucleotides outside the gene matches: 12. Germline V gene sequence: CDR1 SQVTM, CDR2 ANQGSEA. In nucleotides, the CDR3 is TGCAGCGTTGAAGATCTGGCAGGGGGTAAATCCGAAGCTTTCTTT. The encoded protein is CSVEDLAGGKSEAFF.